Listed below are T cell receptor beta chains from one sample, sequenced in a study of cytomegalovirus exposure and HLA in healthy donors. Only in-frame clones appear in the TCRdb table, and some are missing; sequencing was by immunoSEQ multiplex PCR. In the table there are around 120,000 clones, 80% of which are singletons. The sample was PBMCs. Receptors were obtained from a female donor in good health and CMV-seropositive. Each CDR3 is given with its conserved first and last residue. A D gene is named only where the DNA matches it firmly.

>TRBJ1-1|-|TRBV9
CASSESPTGQTEAFF
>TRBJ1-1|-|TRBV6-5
CATKPRRNTEAFF
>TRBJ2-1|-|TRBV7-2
CASRPQGFHEQFF
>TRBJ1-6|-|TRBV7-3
CASSSRQFSPLHF
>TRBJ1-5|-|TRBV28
CASSLSQSIQPQHF
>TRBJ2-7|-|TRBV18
CASSPNGYEQYF
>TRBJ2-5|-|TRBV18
CASSPLGLQETQYF
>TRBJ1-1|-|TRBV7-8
CASSLNIPGRVVEAFF
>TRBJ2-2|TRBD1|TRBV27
CASRGQQNTGELFF
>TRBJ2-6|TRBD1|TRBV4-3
CASSQESGQVFSGANVLTF
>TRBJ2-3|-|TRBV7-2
CASSYFYRVGTDTQYF
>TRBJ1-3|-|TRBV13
CASSLPTGQSSGNTIYF
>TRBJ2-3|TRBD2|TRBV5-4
CASSLAASGVSDTQYF
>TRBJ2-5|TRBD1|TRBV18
CASSPTGYPQETQYF
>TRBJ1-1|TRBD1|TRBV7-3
CASSLLTGKPLNTEAFF
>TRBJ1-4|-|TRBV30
CAWSTPRQSSTNEKLFF